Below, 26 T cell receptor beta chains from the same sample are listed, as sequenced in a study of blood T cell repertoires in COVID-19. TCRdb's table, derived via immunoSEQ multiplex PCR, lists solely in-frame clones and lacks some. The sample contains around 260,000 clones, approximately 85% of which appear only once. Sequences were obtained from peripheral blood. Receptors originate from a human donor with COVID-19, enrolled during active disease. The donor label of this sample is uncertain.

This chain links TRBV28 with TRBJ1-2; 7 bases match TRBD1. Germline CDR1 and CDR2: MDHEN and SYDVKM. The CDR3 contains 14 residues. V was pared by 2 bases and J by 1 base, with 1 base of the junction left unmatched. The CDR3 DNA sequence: TGTGCCAGCAGTTTAGGACAGGTTAACTATGGCTACACCTTC. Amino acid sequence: CASSLGQVNYGYTF.

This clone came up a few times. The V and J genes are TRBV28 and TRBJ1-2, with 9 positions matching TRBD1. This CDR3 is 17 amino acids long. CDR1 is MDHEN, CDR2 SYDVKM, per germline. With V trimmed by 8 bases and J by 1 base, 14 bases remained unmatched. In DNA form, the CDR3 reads TGTGCCAGCTACCAACGGCCGGGACAGGGACATAACTATGGCTACACCTTC. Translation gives CASYQRPGQGHNYGYTF.

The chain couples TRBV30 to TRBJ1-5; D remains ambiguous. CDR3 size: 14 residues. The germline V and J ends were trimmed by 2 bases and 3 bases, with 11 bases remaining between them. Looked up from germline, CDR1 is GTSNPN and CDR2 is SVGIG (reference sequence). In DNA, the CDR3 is TGTGCCTGGAGTCGAATGCAGTCCAATCAGCCCCAGCATTTT. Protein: CAWSRMQSNQPQHF.

CDR3 sequence (DNA): TGTGCCTGGTCCGTCAGGGCTTACGAGCAGTACTTC. It yields the protein CAWSVRAYEQYF. The V and J genes are TRBV30 and TRBJ2-7; D is perhaps TRBD1 (5 bases). This CDR3 spans 12 amino acids. Germline CDR1 and CDR2: GTSNPN and SVGIG (reference sequence). Trimming stripped 5 bases from V and 4 bases from J, with 12 bases between. Drawing the rest from reference TRBV30 and TRBJ2-7, the complete variable domain is SQTIHQWPATLVQPVGSPLSLECTVEGTSNPNLYWYRQAAGRGLQLLFYSVGIGQISSEVPQNLSASRPQDRQFILSSKKLLLSDSGFYLCAWSVRAYEQYFGPGTRLTVT.

CDR3 loop: CASSFRENTEAFF. In DNA form, the CDR3 reads TGTGCCAGCAGCTTCCGGGAGAACACTGAAGCTTTCTTT. The chain is built from TRBV7-9 and TRBJ1-1, with D unresolved. Germline V gene sequence: CDR1 SEHNR, CDR2 FQNEAQ (reference sequence). The V end lost 3 bases, the J end lost 1 base, and 6 bases lay between the germline ends. The CDR3 sequence is 13 residues long.

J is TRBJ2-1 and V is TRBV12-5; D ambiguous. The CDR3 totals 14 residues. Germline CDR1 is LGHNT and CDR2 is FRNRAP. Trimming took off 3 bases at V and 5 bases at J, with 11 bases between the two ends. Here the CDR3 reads CASGFGPTNNEQFF. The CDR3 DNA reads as TGTGCTAGTGGTTTCGGTCCTACTAACAATGAGCAGTTCTTC. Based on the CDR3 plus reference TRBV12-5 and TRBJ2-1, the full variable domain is DARVTQTPRHKVTEMGQEVTMRCQPILGHNTVFWYRQTMMQGLELLAYFRNRAPLDDSGMPKDRFSAEMPDATLATLKIQPSEPRDSAVYFCASGFGPTNNEQFFGPGTRLTVL.

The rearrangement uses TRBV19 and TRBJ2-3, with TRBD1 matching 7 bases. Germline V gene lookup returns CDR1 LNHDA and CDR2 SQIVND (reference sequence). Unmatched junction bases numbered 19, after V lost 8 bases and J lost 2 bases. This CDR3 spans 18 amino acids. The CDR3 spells CASASTDTGAGTTDTQYF. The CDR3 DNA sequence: TGTGCCAGTGCTTCCACTGACACAGGGGCTGGGACCACAGATACGCAGTATTTT.

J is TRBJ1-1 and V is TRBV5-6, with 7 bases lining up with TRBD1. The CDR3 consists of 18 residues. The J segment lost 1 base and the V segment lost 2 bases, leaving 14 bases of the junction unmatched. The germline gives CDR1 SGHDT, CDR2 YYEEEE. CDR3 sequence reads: CASSFFRDSLVSNTEAFF. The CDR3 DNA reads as TGTGCCAGCAGCTTCTTCCGGGACAGCCTCGTGTCGAACACTGAAGCTTTCTTT. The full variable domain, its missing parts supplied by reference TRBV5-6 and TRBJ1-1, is DAGVTQSPTHLIKTRGQQVTLRCSPKSGHDTVSWYQQALGQGPQFIFQYYEEEERQRGNFPDRFSGHQFPNYSSELNVNALLLGDSALYLCASSFFRDSLVSNTEAFFGQGTRLTVV.

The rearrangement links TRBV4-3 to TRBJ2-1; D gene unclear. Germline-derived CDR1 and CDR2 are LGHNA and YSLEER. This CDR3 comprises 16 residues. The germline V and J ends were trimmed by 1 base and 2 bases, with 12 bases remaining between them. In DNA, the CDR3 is TGCGCCAGCAGCCAAGCATTCTCCCGGGCCTACAATGAGCAGTTCTTC. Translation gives CASSQAFSRAYNEQFF.

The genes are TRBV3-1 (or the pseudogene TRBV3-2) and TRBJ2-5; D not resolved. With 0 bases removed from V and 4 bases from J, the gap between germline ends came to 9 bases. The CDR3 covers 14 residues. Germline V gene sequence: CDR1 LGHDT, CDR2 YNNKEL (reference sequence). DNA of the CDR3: TGTGCCAGCAGCCAAGATCGGGTGGGAGAGACCCAGTACTTC. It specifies CASSQDRVGETQYF.

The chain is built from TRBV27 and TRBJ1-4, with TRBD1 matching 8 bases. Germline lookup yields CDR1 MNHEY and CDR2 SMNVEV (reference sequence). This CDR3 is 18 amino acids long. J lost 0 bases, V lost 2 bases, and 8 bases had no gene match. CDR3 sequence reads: CASSLARQGIATNEKLFF. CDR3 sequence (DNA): TGTGCCAGCAGTTTAGCCCGACAGGGGATCGCAACTAATGAAAAACTGTTTTTT.

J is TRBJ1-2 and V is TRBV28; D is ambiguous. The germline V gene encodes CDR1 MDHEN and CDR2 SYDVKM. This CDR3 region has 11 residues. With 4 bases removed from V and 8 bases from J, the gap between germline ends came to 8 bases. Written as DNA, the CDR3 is TGTGCCAGCAGTTCTAGCGGAGGCTACACCTTC. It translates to CASSSSGGYTF.

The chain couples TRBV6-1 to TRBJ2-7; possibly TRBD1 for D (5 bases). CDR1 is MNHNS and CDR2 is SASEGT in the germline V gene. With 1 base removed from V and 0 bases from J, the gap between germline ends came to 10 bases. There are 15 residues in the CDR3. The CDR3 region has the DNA TGTGCCAGCAGTGAAGGGGCAGGGTACTCCTACGAGCAGTACTTC. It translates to CASSEGAGYSYEQYF.

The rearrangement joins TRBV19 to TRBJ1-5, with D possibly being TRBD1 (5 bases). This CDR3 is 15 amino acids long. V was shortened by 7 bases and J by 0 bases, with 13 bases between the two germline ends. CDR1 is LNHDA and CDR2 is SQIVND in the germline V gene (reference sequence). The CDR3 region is CASIGAPYSNQPQHF. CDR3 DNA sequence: TGTGCCAGTATTGGGGCGCCTTATAGCAATCAGCCCCAGCATTTT.

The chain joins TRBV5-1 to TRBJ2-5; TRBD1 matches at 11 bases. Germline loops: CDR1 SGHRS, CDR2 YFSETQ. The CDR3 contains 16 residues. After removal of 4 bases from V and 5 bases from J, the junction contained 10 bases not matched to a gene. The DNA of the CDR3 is TGCGCCAGCAGCGCGTACGGACAGGGGGCCGGTGAGACCCAGTACTTC. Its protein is CASSAYGQGAGETQYF.

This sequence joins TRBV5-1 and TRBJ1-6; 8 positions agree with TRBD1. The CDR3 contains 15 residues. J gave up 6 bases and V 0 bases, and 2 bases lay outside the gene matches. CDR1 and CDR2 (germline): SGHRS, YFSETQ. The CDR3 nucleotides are TGCGCCAGCAGCTTGGGACAGGGGACTAATTCACCCCTCCACTTT. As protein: CASSLGQGTNSPLHF.

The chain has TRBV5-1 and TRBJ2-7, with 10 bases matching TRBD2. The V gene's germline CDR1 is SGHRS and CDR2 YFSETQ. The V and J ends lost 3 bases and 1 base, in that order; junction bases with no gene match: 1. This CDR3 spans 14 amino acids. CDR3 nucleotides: TGCGCCAGCAGCTGGACTAGCGGATCCTACGAGCAGTACTTC. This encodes CASSWTSGSYEQYF.

CDR3 nucleotides: TGTGCCAGCAGCTTGTTGCCGGGGGGCGTACAAACTGAAGCTTTCTTT. Protein sequence: CASSLLPGGVQTEAFF. The chain recombines TRBV5-6 with TRBJ1-1, with a weak D call TRBD1 (6 bases). This CDR3 spans 16 amino acids. CDR1 and CDR2 from the germline V gene are SGHDT and YYEEEE. Trimming took 1 base from V and 5 from J, leaving 18 bases between them.

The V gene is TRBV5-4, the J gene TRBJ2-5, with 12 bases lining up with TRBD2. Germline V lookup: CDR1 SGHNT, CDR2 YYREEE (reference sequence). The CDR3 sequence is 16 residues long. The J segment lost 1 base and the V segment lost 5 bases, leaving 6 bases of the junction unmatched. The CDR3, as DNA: TGTGCCAGCAGTCATGGACTAGCGGGAAGCCAAGAGACCCAGTACTTC. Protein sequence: CASSHGLAGSQETQYF.

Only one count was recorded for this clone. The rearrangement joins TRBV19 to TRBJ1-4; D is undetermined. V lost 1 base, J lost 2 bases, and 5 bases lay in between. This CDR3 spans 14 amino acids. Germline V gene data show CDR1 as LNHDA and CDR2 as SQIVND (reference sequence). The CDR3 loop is CASSIGTTNEKLFF. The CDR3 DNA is TGTGCCAGTAGTATAGGGACTACTAATGAAAAACTGTTTTTT.

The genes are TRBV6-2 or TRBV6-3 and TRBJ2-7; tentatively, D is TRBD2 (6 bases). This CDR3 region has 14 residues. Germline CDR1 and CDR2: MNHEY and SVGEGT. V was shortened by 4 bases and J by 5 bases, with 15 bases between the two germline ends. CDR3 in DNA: TGTGCCAGCAGTTTCGGGGGAAATCGGCACGAGCAGTACTTC. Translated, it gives CASSFGGNRHEQYF.

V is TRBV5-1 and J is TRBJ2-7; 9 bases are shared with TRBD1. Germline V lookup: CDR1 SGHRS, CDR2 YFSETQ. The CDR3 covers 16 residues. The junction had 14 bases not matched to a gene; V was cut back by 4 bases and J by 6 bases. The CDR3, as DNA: TGCGCCAGCAGCACGTCGGGACAGGGATCATCCATCGAGCAGTACTTC. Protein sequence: CASSTSGQGSSIEQYF.

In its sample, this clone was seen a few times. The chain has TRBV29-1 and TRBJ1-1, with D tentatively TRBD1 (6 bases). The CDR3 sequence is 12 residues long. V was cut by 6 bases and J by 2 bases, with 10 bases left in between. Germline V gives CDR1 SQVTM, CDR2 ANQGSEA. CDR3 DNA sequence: TGCAGCGTCGGGACAAGTAACACTGAAGCTTTCTTT. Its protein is CSVGTSNTEAFF.

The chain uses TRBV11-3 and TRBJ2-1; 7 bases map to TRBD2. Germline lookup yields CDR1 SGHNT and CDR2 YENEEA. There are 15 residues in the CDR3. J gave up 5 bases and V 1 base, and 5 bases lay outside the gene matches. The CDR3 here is CASSLVSRGDNEQFF. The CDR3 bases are TGTGCCAGCAGCTTAGTGAGTCGGGGGGACAATGAGCAGTTCTTC.

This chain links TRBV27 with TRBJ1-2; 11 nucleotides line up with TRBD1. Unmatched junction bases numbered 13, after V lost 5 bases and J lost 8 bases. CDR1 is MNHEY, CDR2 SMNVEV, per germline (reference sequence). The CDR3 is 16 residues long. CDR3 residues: CASSPLDRGPLEGYTF. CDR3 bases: TGTGCCAGCAGTCCCCTGGACAGGGGGCCCCTGGAAGGCTACACCTTC.

The CDR3 sequence: CASSYTQGDGYTF. The CDR3 DNA is TGTGCCAGCAGCTACACTCAGGGCGATGGCTACACCTTC. The chain links TRBV5-4 to TRBJ1-2; perhaps TRBD1 as D (5 bases). Germline CDR1 SGHNT, CDR2 YYREEE (reference sequence). The CDR3 is made up of 13 amino acids. With 3 bases removed from V and 6 bases from J, the gap between germline ends came to 12 bases. Using reference TRBV5-4 and TRBJ1-2 for the parts outside the CDR3, the full variable domain is ETGVTQSPTHLIKTRGQQVTLRCSSQSGHNTVSWYQQALGQGPQFIFQYYREEENGRGNFPPRFSGLQFPNYSSELNVNALELDDSALYLCASSYTQGDGYTFGSGTRLTVV.